These T cell receptor beta chains were read from a single sample in a study of T cells after yellow fever vaccination. TCRdb passed the 5' RACE reads through MiXCR, listing each CDR3 protein once. The profile shows a few hundred thousand distinct CDR3 sequences, 6.8% of them singletons. The sample consisted of PBMCs, taken around 45 days after the first yellow fever vaccination. The receptors originated from a man aged 18 to 29 who received the YFV17D yellow fever vaccine. The CDR3 runs from the conserved cysteine through the conserved F or W. D genes are given only for firm matches. Part of the rows lack a size; the others show once, few, many or a class for expanded clones.

v_gene,d_gene,abundance,j_gene,len,CDR3aa,CDR3nt
TRBV4-1,NA,once,TRBJ2-2,19,CDSSQVRGPISANTGELFF,TGCGACAGCAGCCAAGTCAGAGGACCGATCTCCGCGAACACCGGGGAGCTGTTTTTT
TRBV14,NA,few,TRBJ1-6,13,CASRDGWSPALHF,TGTGCCAGCAGGGATGGTTGGAGCCCCGCCCTCCACTTT
TRBV4-1,NA,few,TRBJ1-1,14,CASSPSPLNTEAFF,TGCGCCAGCAGCCCATCACCCCTGAACACTGAAGCTTTCTTT
TRBV18,NA,NA,TRBJ1-1,14,CASSPVEVNTEAFF,TGTGCCAGCTCACCAGTTGAAGTGAATACTGAAGCTTTCTTT
TRBV5-1,NA,few,TRBJ2-2,14,CASSLRGRTGELFF,TGCGCCAGCAGCTTGCGGGGGAGGACCGGGGAGCTGTTTTTT
TRBV7-2,TRBD2,NA,TRBJ2-5,17,CASSLGAYERGVGTQYF,TGTGCCAGCAGCTTAGGCGCCTACGAGCGGGGGGTTGGGACCCAGTACTTC
TRBV9,NA,NA,TRBJ1-2,15,CASSALQSTVYGYTF,TGTGCCAGCAGCGCTCTCCAGTCCACCGTTTATGGCTACACCTTC
TRBV5-1,NA,few,TRBJ2-3,15,CASSLGIWNADTQYF,TGCGCCAGCAGCTTGGGAATCTGGAACGCAGATACGCAGTATTTT
TRBV20-1,NA,NA,TRBJ1-6,15,CSALDRSSYNSPLHF,TGCAGTGCCCTTGACAGGAGCTCCTATAATTCACCCCTCCACTTT
TRBV5-1,NA,NA,TRBJ2-7,14,CASSWGLEPYEQYF,TGCGCCAGCAGTTGGGGATTAGAACCTTACGAGCAGTACTTC
TRBV7-9,NA,NA,TRBJ2-5,13,CASSLDPGETQYF,TGTGCCAGCAGCTTAGATCCAGGGGAGACCCAGTACTTC
TRBV4-2,NA,few,TRBJ2-5,14,CASSLASGPGTQYF,TGTGCCAGCAGCCTGGCCTCCGGCCCAGGGACCCAGTACTTC
TRBV5-4,NA,few,TRBJ2-1,14,CASTSAGNDNEQFF,TGTGCCAGCACCTCGGCGGGTAACGACAATGAGCAGTTCTTC
TRBV6-2/TRBV6-3,TRBD2,many,TRBJ2-3,15,CASSATGLVPDTQYF,TGTGCCAGCAGTGCAACGGGACTAGTCCCAGATACGCAGTATTTT
TRBV11-1,TRBD2,many,TRBJ2-6,17,CASSQSGASSGANVLTF,TGTGCCAGCAGCCAAAGCGGGGCAAGCTCTGGGGCCAACGTCCTGACTTTC
TRBV5-5,NA,many,TRBJ1-1,15,CASRLGADFGTEAFF,TGTGCCAGCAGACTGGGGGCCGACTTTGGCACTGAAGCTTTCTTT
TRBV12-3/TRBV12-4,NA,few,TRBJ2-5,14,CASSLGSHQETQYF,TGTGCCAGCAGTTTAGGCAGCCACCAAGAGACCCAGTACTTC
TRBV29-1,TRBD1,few,TRBJ2-5,13,CSVGQGDQETQYF,TGCAGCGTTGGACAGGGGGACCAAGAGACCCAGTACTTC
TRBV5-1,TRBD1,many,TRBJ1-1,13,CASSRGQAPEAFF,TGCGCCAGCAGCCGAGGACAGGCGCCTGAAGCTTTCTTT
TRBV7-8,NA,many,TRBJ2-1,16,CASSHILQGSYNEQFF,TGTGCCAGCAGCCATATCTTACAGGGCTCCTACAATGAGCAGTTCTTC
TRBV5-1,NA,many,TRBJ1-6,16,CASSPQQAMNNSPLHF,TGCGCCAGCAGCCCTCAACAGGCGATGAATAATTCACCCCTCCACTTT
TRBV4-3,TRBD2,NA,TRBJ2-1,18,CASSLYASGSSSYNEQFF,TGCGCCAGCAGCCTGTATGCTAGCGGATCAAGCTCCTACAATGAGCAGTTCTTC
TRBV7-9,NA,few,TRBJ2-2,17,CASSSATSGANTGELFF,TGTGCCAGCAGCTCCGCCACTTCCGGGGCGAACACCGGGGAGCTGTTTTTT
TRBV20-1,NA,NA,TRBJ2-5,12,CSAGVVEETQYF,TGCAGTGCTGGAGTGGTGGAAGAGACCCAGTACTTC
TRBV28,TRBD1,few,TRBJ2-5,15,CASSFLGQGQETQYF,TGTGCCAGCAGTTTCCTCGGACAGGGCCAAGAGACCCAGTACTTC
TRBV5-6,NA,NA,TRBJ1-5,16,CASSLGAAGSNQPQHF,TGTGCCAGCAGCTTGGGGGCGGCGGGTAGCAATCAGCCCCAGCATTTT
TRBV7-9,NA,many,TRBJ2-3,13,CASSRGGRDTQYF,TGTGCCAGCTCCCGTGGGGGACGGGATACGCAGTATTTT
TRBV4-3,TRBD1,NA,TRBJ2-3,17,CASSQGSGRGSTDTQYF,TGCGCCAGCAGCCAGGGCAGCGGCAGGGGGAGCACAGATACGCAGTATTTT
TRBV6-1,NA,many,TRBJ1-6,16,CASRHRPGLPNSPLHF,TGTGCCAGCAGACACCGACCGGGACTGCCTAATTCACCCCTCCACTTT
TRBV18,NA,few,TRBJ2-1,16,CASSPLGSRSYNEQFF,TGTGCCAGCTCACCTCTGGGCAGCCGCTCCTACAATGAGCAGTTCTTC
TRBV10-3,TRBD1,many,TRBJ1-2,14,CAISERDSDYGYTF,TGTGCCATCAGTGAGAGGGACAGTGACTATGGCTACACCTTC
TRBV5-1,NA,few,TRBJ2-6,15,CASSSDLGGANVLTF,TGCGCCAGCAGCTCGGATTTGGGTGGGGCCAACGTCCTGACTTTC
TRBV9,NA,many,TRBJ2-5,13,CASSVALGETQYF,TGTGCCAGCAGCGTGGCCCTCGGAGAGACCCAGTACTTC
TRBV5-1,TRBD1,NA,TRBJ2-2,15,CASRPQGGNTGELFF,TGCGCCAGCAGACCACAGGGGGGGAACACCGGGGAGCTGTTTTTT
TRBV5-1,NA,many,TRBJ2-1,14,CASSLGGRYNEQFF,TGCGCCAGCAGCTTGGGGGGCCGCTACAATGAGCAGTTCTTC
TRBV5-5,NA,few,TRBJ1-1,14,CASSLQGAVTEAFF,TGTGCCAGCAGCTTGCAAGGTGCGGTTACTGAAGCTTTCTTT
TRBV6-5,NA,few,TRBJ1-2,14,CASSYSPVNYGYTF,TGTGCCAGCAGTTACTCTCCGGTTAACTATGGCTACACCTTC
TRBV10-2,NA,few,TRBJ2-5,14,CASSENRFQETQYF,TGCGCCAGCAGTGAAAACAGGTTCCAAGAGACCCAGTACTTC
TRBV6-2/TRBV6-3,NA,NA,TRBJ2-5,11,CASSGAQTQYF,TGTGCCAGCAGTGGCGCTCAGACCCAGTACTTC
TRBV5-5,TRBD2,NA,TRBJ2-3,16,CASSFLAGGLVDTQYF,TGTGCCAGCAGCTTTCTAGCGGGGGGGCTAGTGGATACGCAGTATTTT
TRBV6-2/TRBV6-3,TRBD2,few,TRBJ2-5,15,CASSPLGTSFGTQYF,TGTGCCAGCAGTCCGTTGGGGACTAGTTTCGGGACCCAGTACTTC
TRBV6-2/TRBV6-3,TRBD1,NA,TRBJ1-6,13,CASRGQGASPLHF,TGTGCCAGCAGGGGACAGGGGGCTTCACCCCTCCACTTT
TRBV5-1,TRBD2,NA,TRBJ2-1,16,CASSAAGTSGYNEQFF,TGCGCCAGCAGCGCGGCCGGGACTAGCGGATACAATGAGCAGTTCTTC
TRBV5-1,NA,few,TRBJ1-1,14,CASSPAGSETEAFF,TGCGCCAGCAGCCCTGCCGGGTCTGAGACTGAAGCTTTCTTT
TRBV12-3/TRBV12-4,TRBD1,NA,TRBJ1-1,15,CASSLQGAGNTEAFF,TGTGCCAGCAGTTTACAGGGGGCAGGAAACACTGAAGCTTTCTTT
TRBV21-1,NA,NA,TRBJ2-5,15,CASSRAQGNQETQYF,TGTGCCAGCAGCAGAGCACAGGGGAACCAAGAGACCCAGTACTTC
TRBV3-1,NA,NA,TRBJ2-3,15,CASCQQVPSTDTQYF,TGTGCCAGCTGCCAGCAGGTCCCTTCGACAGATACGCAGTATTTT
TRBV20-1,TRBD2,few,TRBJ2-3,15,CSASRLAGGTDTQYF,TGCAGTGCTAGCCGACTAGCGGGGGGCACAGATACGCAGTATTTT
TRBV5-1,NA,NA,TRBJ1-1,12,CASSPQGTEAFF,TGCGCCAGCAGCCCACAGGGCACTGAAGCTTTCTTT
TRBV7-9,NA,NA,TRBJ1-5,14,CASSFGEGNQPQHF,TGTGCCAGCAGCTTTGGGGAGGGAAATCAGCCCCAGCATTTT
TRBV7-9,NA,NA,TRBJ1-1,13,CASSKTGRDEAFF,TGTGCCAGCAGCAAAACAGGACGGGATGAAGCTTTCTTT
TRBV23-1,NA,NA,TRBJ2-5,13,CASSPKPQETQYF,TGCGCCAGCAGTCCCAAACCACAAGAGACCCAGTACTTC
TRBV4-1,TRBD2,NA,TRBJ2-7,15,CASRPTSGGSYEQYF,TGCGCCAGCAGGCCCACTAGCGGGGGTTCCTACGAGCAGTACTTC